The clone carrying this T cell receptor (beta chain) was seen many times. The antigen remains undetermined. Mouse germline and gene names are used. Sequencing ends 4 residues short of the CDR3 end; the germline J gene provides the rest. The data were obtained in a study of CD8+ T cells in alopecia areata. Study context: Recipients were approximately 7-11-week-old female C3H/HeJ mice grafted with skin from roughly 6-12-month-old C3H/HeJ donors with spontaneous alopecia. Study outcomes and limitations: Scalp repertoires also include resident alphabeta T cells from normal skin.

V lost 6 bases, J lost 1 base, and 2 bases stayed unmatched. The CDR3 loop spans 14 amino acids. Germline V gene data show CDR1 as NNHDY and CDR2 as SYVADS. Extracted from the samples, RNA was reverse transcribed into cDNA to serve as the sequencing template. The repertoire was sequenced with immunoSEQ multiplex PCR; TCRdb's copy has only in-frame clones and lacks some. The sample presents over 15,000 clones, none singletons. Cutaneous lymph nodes were pooled and cells sorted by CD4, CD8alpha, NKG2D, NKG2ACE and more. The chain carries TRBV13-3 and TRBJ2-7; 12 bases match TRBD2. This clonotype originated in a C3H/HeJ mouse with alopecia areata. The mice in this strain carry MHC haplotype H2-k. Material for sequencing was CD8+ T cells sorted from a lymph node. Incomplete CDR3 DNA: TGTGCCAGCATCGGACTGGGGGGGTCCTAT. This codes for CASIGLGGSY. The CDR3, in full, reads CASIGLGGSYEQYF.